The source of this T cell receptor (beta chain) is a study of CD8+ T cells in alopecia areata. Whole-study context: Disease severity was quantified as SALT score of affected scalp area.

Treatment noted: oral pan-JAK inhibitor, 5-10 mg twice daily. Per germline, CDR1 LNHNV and CDR2 YYDKDF (reference sequence). V lost 4 bases and J 2 bases, leaving 12 bases between the germline ends. This CDR3 is 14 amino acids long. General observations from the study: Many of the expanded lesional clones endured in scalp and blood while on tofacitinib. Compared with normal scalp, lesional scalp had higher clonality and more expanded CD8+ clones.

After isolation, RNA underwent reverse transcription to generate cDNA as the sequencing template. TCRdb's table, derived via immunoSEQ multiplex PCR, lists solely in-frame clones and lacks some. The repertoire has about 180,000 clones, about half of them found once; the top ten carry about 9.5%. In this sample, this clone turned up a few times. Its specificity is not known. This TCR was recovered from a human donor with alopecia areata. The sequenced sample was CD8+ T cells sorted from blood, obtained around week 54, from a patient treated with tofacitinib. The chain employs TRBV15 and TRBJ2-7; a weak D match, TRBD1 (5 bases). CDR3 bases: TGTGCCACCAGCACCCAGAAGGGGACCTACGAGCAGTACTTC. Translation: CATSTQKGTYEQYF.